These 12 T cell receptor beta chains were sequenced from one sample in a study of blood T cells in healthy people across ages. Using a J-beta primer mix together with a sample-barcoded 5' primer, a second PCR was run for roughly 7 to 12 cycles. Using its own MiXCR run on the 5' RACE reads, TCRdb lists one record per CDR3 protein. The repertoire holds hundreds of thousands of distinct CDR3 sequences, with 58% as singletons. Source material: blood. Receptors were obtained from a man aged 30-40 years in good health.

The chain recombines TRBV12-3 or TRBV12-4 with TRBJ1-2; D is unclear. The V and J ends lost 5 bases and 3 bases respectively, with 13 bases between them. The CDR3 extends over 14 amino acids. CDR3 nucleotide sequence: TGTGCCAGCAGTACCACCCGGAGGGACTATGGCTACACCTTC. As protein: CASSTTRRDYGYTF.

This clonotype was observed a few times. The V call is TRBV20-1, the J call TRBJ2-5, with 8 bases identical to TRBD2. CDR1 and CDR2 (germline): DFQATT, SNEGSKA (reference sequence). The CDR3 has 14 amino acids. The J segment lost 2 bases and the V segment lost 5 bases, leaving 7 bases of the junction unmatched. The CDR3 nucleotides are TGCAGTGCTCCGGCGGCGGGAGGACAAGAGACCCAGTACTTC. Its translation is CSAPAAGGQETQYF.

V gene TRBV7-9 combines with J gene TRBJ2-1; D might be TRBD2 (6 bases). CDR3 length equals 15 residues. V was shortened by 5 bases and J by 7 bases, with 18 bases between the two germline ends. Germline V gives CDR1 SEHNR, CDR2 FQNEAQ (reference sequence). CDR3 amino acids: CASSPSPGVPNEQFF. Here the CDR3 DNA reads TGTGCCAGCAGCCCAAGCCCGGGGGTTCCGAATGAGCAGTTCTTC. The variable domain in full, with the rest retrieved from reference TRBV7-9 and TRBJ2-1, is DTGVSQNPRHKITKRGQNVTFRCDPISEHNRLYWYRQTLGQGPEFLTYFQNEAQLEKSRLLSDRFSAERPKGSFSTLEIQRTEQGDSAMYLCASSPSPGVPNEQFFGPGTRLTVL.

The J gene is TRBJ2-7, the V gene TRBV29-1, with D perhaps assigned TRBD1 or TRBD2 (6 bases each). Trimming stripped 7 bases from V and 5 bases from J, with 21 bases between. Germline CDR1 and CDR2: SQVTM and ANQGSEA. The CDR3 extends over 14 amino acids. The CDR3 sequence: CSARDLARGDEQYF. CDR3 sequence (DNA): TGCAGCGCCAGGGACCTGGCGAGGGGGGACGAGCAGTACTTC.

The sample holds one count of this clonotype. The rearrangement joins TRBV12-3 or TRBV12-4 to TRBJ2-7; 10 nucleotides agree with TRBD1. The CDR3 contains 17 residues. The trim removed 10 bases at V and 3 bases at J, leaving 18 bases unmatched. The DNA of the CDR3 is TGTGCCAATCCGCCCGCCAGACAGGGGGCGTCAGGCTACGAGCAGTACTTC. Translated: CANPPARQGASGYEQYF.

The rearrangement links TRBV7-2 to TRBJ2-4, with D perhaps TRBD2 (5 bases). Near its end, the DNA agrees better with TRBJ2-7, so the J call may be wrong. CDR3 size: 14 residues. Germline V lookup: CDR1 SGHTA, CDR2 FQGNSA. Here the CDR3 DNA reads TGTGCCAGCAGCGTCCGGGAATCCCACTACGAGCAGTACTTC. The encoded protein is CASSVRESHYEQYF.

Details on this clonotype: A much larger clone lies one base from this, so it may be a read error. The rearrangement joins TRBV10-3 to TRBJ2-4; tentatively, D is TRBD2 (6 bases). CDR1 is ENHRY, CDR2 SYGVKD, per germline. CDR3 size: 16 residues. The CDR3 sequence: CAISVGISGPQETQCF. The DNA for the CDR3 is TGTGCCATCAGTGTTGGTATTAGCGGCCCTCAAGAGACCCAGTGCTTC.

CDR3 protein: CSVGKTKYYEQYF. CDR3 DNA sequence: TGCAGCGTTGGTAAGACTAAGTACTACGAGCAGTACTTC. V usage is TRBV29-1 and J usage is TRBJ2-7, with D tentatively TRBD2 (5 bases). Per the germline V gene, CDR1 is SQVTM and CDR2 is ANQGSEA. The V gene lost 4 bases and the J gene lost 3 bases, with 13 bases spanning the gap. This CDR3 comprises 13 residues.

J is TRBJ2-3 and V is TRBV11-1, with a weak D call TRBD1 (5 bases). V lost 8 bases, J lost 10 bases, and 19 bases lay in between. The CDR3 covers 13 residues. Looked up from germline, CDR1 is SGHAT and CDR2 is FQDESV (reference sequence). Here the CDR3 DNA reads TGTGCCAGCCGGACACTGATTTCTTTGTCGCAGTATTTT. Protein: CASRTLISLSQYF. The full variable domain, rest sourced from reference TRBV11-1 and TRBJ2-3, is EAEVAQSPRYKITEKSQAVAFWCDPISGHATLYWYRQILGQGPELLVQFQDESVVDDSQLPKDRFSAERLKGVDSTLKIQPAELGDSAMYLCASRTLISLSQYFGPGTRLTVL.

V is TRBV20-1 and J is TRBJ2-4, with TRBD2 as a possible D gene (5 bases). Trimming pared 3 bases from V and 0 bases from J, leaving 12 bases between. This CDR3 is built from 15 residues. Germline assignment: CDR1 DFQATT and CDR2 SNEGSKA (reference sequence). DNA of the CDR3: TGCAGTGCTAGTAGAAGCGGATTAGCCAAAAACATTCAGTACTTC. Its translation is CSASRSGLAKNIQYF.

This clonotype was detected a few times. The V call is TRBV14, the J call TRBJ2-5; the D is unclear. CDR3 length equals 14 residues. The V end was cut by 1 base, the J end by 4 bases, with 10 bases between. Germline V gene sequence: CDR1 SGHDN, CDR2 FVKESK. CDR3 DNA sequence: TGTGCCAGCAGCCAAGTGGCTAGTCGAGAGACCCAGTACTTC. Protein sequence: CASSQVASRETQYF.

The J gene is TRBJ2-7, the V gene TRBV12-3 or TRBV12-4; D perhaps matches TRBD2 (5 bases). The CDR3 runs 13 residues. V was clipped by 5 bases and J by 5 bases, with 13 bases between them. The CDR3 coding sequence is TGTGCCAGCAGTCCCAGGCTAGCAGACGAGCAGTACTTC. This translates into CASSPRLADEQYF.